This TCR beta chain was identified during a study of shared clonotypes between healthy human individuals. CDR1 is MNHNY, CDR2 SVGAGI, per germline (reference sequence). CDR3 size: 14 residues. V dropped 4 bases and J dropped 4 bases, with 11 bases sitting between them. Produced via immunoSEQ multiplex PCR; TCRdb's table is partial and in-frame only. The sample contains millions of clones, 93% of which appear only once. A word on this clone: Its antigen remains unknown.

The study, taken as a whole, reports: The sampled material consisted only of blood, and tissue repertoires are likely to differ. Clonotypes which were not shared had lower generation probabilities than clonotypes that all four donors shared.

Naive CD8 cells comprised CD45RO-negative, CCR7-positively selected cells, excluding terminally differentiated effector memory CD45RA+ cells. Specimen: naive CD8+ T cells from PBMCs. The sequence derives from a man aged 18 to 30 in good health. Some clones in this sample may be carry-over from other donors' samples. V gene TRBV6-6 combines with J gene TRBJ2-1; a possible D gene is TRBD1 (6 bases). Here the CDR3 reads CASSLGALYNEQFF. In DNA form, the CDR3 reads TGTGCCAGCAGTTTGGGGGCGTTATACAATGAGCAGTTCTTC.